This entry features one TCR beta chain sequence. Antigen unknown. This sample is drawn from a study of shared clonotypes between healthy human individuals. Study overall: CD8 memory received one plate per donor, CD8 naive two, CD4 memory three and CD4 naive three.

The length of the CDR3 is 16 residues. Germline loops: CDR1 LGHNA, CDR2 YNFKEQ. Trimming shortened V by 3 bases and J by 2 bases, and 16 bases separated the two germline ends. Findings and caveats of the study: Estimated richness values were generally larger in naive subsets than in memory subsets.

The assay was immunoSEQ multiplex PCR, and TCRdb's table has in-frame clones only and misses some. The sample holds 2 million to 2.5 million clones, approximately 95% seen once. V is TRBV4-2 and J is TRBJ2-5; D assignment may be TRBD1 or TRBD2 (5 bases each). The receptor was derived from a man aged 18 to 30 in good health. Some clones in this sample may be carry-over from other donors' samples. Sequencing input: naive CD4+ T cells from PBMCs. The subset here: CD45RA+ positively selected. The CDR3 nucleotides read TGTGCCAGCAGCCACTACCCGGGGACCACGCAAGAGACCCAGTACTTC. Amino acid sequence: CASSHYPGTTQETQYF.